This TCR beta chain emerged from a study of identical twins. The CDR3 length is 15 residues. Losses at the gene ends were 2 bases for V and 3 bases for J; bases not matched to a gene: 4. The germline gives CDR1 LGHDT, CDR2 YNNKEL (reference sequence). TCRdb ran MiXCR on the 5' RACE reads and lists one entry per CDR3 protein. The sample holds hundreds of thousands of distinct CDR3 sequences, 5.5% to 7.5% seen once. The TCR comes from a man between 18 and 35 years old in good health. The rearrangement links TRBV3-1 to TRBJ2-3; the match to TRBD1 covers 8 bases. The sequenced material came from naive T cells sorted from blood. The CDR3 sequence: CASSQRTGRTDTQYF. In DNA form, the CDR3 reads TGTGCCAGCAGCCAAAGGACAGGGAGGACAGATACGCAGTATTTT.